This T cell receptor beta chain was identified in a study of blood T cell repertoires in COVID-19. Study as a whole: The origin of the acute and convalescent COVID-19 samples was the United States, Italy and Spain. From T cells, B-cell-depleted T cells, or PBMCs came the material, which was cDNA or gDNA.

The CDR3 is made up of 19 amino acids. V trimming: 4 bases; J trimming: 1 base; junction bases outside the gene matches: 13. In germline, CDR1 is KGHDR, CDR2 SFDVKD. Original analysis: Researchers report that nucleated cell counts were estimated from reference gene primer amplification. Data came from immunoSEQ multiplex PCR; TCRdb stores just in-frame clones and leaves some out. Clone size and the V and J calls come from that table; the DNA yielded D and trimming. This sample has some 190,000 clones, with about 80% found just once. The rearrangement uses TRBV24-1 and TRBJ2-3, with 10 bases aligning to TRBD2. This receptor was obtained from a woman older than 75 with COVID-19, enrolled during active disease. The sample consisted of peripheral blood. DNA for the CDR3: TGTGCCACCAGTGACCCCGGGGCGGCTAGCGGGAGTCGCACAGATACGCAGTATTTT. It codes for CATSDPGAASGSRTDTQYF.